This note documents a single TCR beta chain sequence. Its antigen is still unknown. Free of atypia, the adjacent lung was collected at least 2 cm away from the tumor margin. This entry is derived from a study of T cells in localized non-small cell lung cancer. General study results and limits: There were a median around 60 of the top 100 tumor clones appearing in adjacent lung. Owing to sequencing of a solitary tumor region, heterogeneity cannot be discounted.

The method was immunoSEQ multiplex PCR; TCRdb's version includes in-frame clones alone and lacks a portion of them. The sample lists approximately 2,800 clones; roughly 21% were seen once. The V and J ends lost 6 bases and 1 base respectively, with 13 bases between them. The length of the CDR3 is 14 residues. Germline V gene sequence: CDR1 MNHGY, CDR2 SAAAGT. The clonotype was recovered from a woman aged 40-75 years with stage I lung adenocarcinoma. Specimen: normal lung tissue next to the tumor, collected before any cancer treatment. The chain joins TRBV6-8 to TRBJ2-7; D might be TRBD2 (6 bases). CDR3 sequence (DNA): TGTGCCAGCAGCGGACGGAGGGGTTCCTACGAGCAGTACTTC. Its translation: CASSGRRGSYEQYF.